This entry lists 18 T cell receptor beta chains sequenced from one sample in a study of shared clonotypes between healthy human individuals. Cells designated naive CD8 were CD45RO-negative and were positively selected for CCR7, with terminally differentiated effector memory CD45RA+ cells excluded. Profiled with immunoSEQ multiplex PCR; TCRdb holds only in-frame clones, not every one. This sample has around 1,900,000 clones; over 85% occur once, and the top ten carry more than 1.5%. Sample: naive CD8+ T cells from PBMCs. Receptors originate from a young man in good health. Some clones in this sample may be carry-over from other donors' samples.

A single count supports this clone. Other DNA sequences from this sample encode an identical CDR3 as well. V usage is TRBV7-9 and J usage is TRBJ2-5; 7 bases line up with TRBD1. This CDR3 region has 13 residues. From germline, CDR1 is SEHNR and CDR2 FQNEAQ (reference sequence). The V segment lost 5 bases and the J segment 3 bases; nucleotides outside the gene matches: 3. CDR3 DNA sequence: TGTGCCAGCAGCCCTACAGGGGAAGAGACCCAGTACTTC. Amino acids: CASSPTGEETQYF.

This chain connects TRBV7-6 to TRBJ2-1; 7 positions agree with TRBD2. V lost 4 bases to trimming and J lost 0 bases; unmatched junction nucleotides: 15. The CDR3 totals 19 residues. Germline-derived CDR1 and CDR2 are SGHVS and FNYEAQ. As DNA, the CDR3 is TGTGCCAGCAGCTCCGGACTAGGAGGGCGGGGGTCCTCCTACAATGAGCAGTTCTTC. This translates into CASSSGLGGRGSSYNEQFF.

The chain's CDR3 is CASSLGRSKTDTQYF. CDR3 sequence (DNA): TGTGCCAGCAGCTTAGGACGCTCTAAGACAGATACGCAGTATTTT. V usage is TRBV7-9 and J usage is TRBJ2-3; D gene ambiguous. The germline gives CDR1 SEHNR, CDR2 FQNEAQ (reference sequence). V was shortened by 1 base and J by 3 bases, with 11 bases between the two germline ends. The CDR3 is 15 amino acids.

CDR3 in DNA: TGTGCCAGCAGCCCGGCGGAACCTGGGGCCAACGTCCTGACTTTC. Translation: CASSPAEPGANVLTF. The chain couples TRBV7-9 to TRBJ2-6; D unresolved. The V and J ends lost 5 bases and 2 bases respectively, with 10 bases between them. The length of the CDR3 is 15 residues. Germline V lookup: CDR1 SEHNR, CDR2 FQNEAQ (reference sequence).

The genes are TRBV7-9 and TRBJ2-3; no firm D call. V lost 5 bases and J lost 7, with 16 bases in between. This CDR3 spans 14 amino acids. CDR1 and CDR2 (germline): SEHNR, FQNEAQ (reference sequence). The CDR3 coding sequence is TGTGCCAGCAGCGACTTCCCGGGTCAGAATACGCAGTATTTT. It codes for CASSDFPGQNTQYF.

The CDR3 region is CASSLTGHQETQYF. DNA for the CDR3: TGTGCCAGCAGCTTGACAGGGCACCAAGAGACCCAGTACTTC. The V and J genes are TRBV5-6 and TRBJ2-5; D is possibly TRBD1 (6 bases). The CDR3 length is 14 residues. V lost 1 base, J lost 0 bases, and 7 bases lay in between. Germline V lookup: CDR1 SGHDT, CDR2 YYEEEE.

The gene calls are TRBV2 and TRBJ2-7; perhaps TRBD1 as D (6 bases). CDR3 length: 14 residues. V was clipped by 6 bases and J by 3 bases, with 15 bases between them. Germline assignment: CDR1 SNHLY and CDR2 FYNNEI. Written as DNA, the CDR3 is TGTGCCAGCAGATCCCGGGACAAGGGCTACGAGCAGTACTTC. It yields the protein CASRSRDKGYEQYF.

The genes are TRBV4-3 and TRBJ2-3, with a weak D call TRBD1 (5 bases). The CDR3 covers 15 residues. CDR1 and CDR2 from the germline V gene are LGHNA and YSLEER. The V end lost 1 base, the J end lost 2 bases, and 10 bases lay between the germline ends. For the CDR3, the DNA is TGCGCCAGCAGCCAAGGACAGATACCCACAGATACGCAGTATTTT. Encoded protein: CASSQGQIPTDTQYF.

The chain uses TRBV7-2 and TRBJ2-7; TRBD2 is a possible D gene (6 bases). Trimming removed 0 bases from V and 3 bases from J, with 27 bases in between. Germline CDR1 reads SGHTA; CDR2 reads FQGNSA. The CDR3 is 20 residues long. This CDR3 is CASSLAPSGAYQIYFYEQYF. DNA of the CDR3: TGTGCCAGCAGCTTAGCCCCCTCGGGAGCATACCAAATTTATTTCTACGAGCAGTACTTC.

The gene calls are TRBV5-8 and TRBJ1-2; 7 positions agree with TRBD1. The junction had 4 bases not matched to a gene; V was cut back by 5 bases and J by 3 bases. This CDR3 region has 13 residues. In germline, CDR1 is SGHTS, CDR2 YDEGEE. The CDR3 DNA follows: TGTGCCAGCAGGTCGGACAGGTACTATGGCTACACCTTC. Protein product: CASRSDRYYGYTF. The variable domain in full, with the rest retrieved from reference TRBV5-8 and TRBJ1-2, is EAGVTQSPTHLIKTRGQQATLRCSPISGHTSVYWYQQALGLGLQFLLWYDEGEERNRGNFPPRFSGRQFPNYSSELNVNALELEDSALYLCASRSDRYYGYTFGSGTRLTVV.

Of note for this clone: The identical CDR3 is also encoded by other nucleotide sequences in the sample. The chain uses TRBV28 and TRBJ2-7; D remains ambiguous. The V end lost 3 bases, the J end lost 4 bases, and 10 bases lay between the germline ends. CDR1 is MDHEN and CDR2 is SYDVKM in the germline V gene. This CDR3 is 13 amino acids long. CDR3 sequence reads: CASSFVAAYEQYF. Written as DNA, the CDR3 is TGTGCCAGCAGTTTTGTGGCAGCTTACGAGCAGTACTTC.

The V and J genes are TRBV7-3 and TRBJ2-5; D perhaps matches TRBD2 (5 bases). V was shortened by 2 bases and J by 5 bases, with 15 bases between the two germline ends. Germline CDR1 is SGHTA and CDR2 is FQGTGA. The CDR3 contains 15 residues. The CDR3 is CASSLRIEGKETQYF. In nucleotides, the CDR3 is TGTGCCAGCAGCTTACGCATTGAGGGTAAGGAGACCCAGTACTTC.

This chain connects TRBV6-1 to TRBJ2-7; weak D call: TRBD2 (5 bases). This CDR3 has 13 amino acids. Trimming left V 8 bases short and J 4 bases short, with 15 bases between. From germline, CDR1 is MNHNS and CDR2 SASEGT. CDR3 sequence: CASSSLREYEQYF. CDR3 DNA sequence: TGTGCCAGCTCGTCTCTGAGGGAATACGAGCAGTACTTC.

This chain links TRBV5-5 with TRBJ1-5; no reliable D call. The length of the CDR3 is 12 residues. Trimming pared 3 bases from V and 4 bases from J, leaving 5 bases between. Germline V CDR1 and CDR2: SGHKS, YYEKEE (reference sequence). CDR3 sequence (DNA): TGTGCCAGCAGCTCTGCGAATCAGCCCCAGCATTTT. Protein: CASSSANQPQHF.

This clone appeared a single time. This chain uses TRBV11-2 with TRBJ2-7, with 8 nucleotides matching TRBD1. V lost 4 bases and J lost 4; bases outside the gene matches: 6. Germline CDR1 is SGHAT and CDR2 is FQNNGV. This CDR3 region has 14 residues. The CDR3 DNA follows: TGTGCCAGCAGCTATGTAGGACAGGGTTACGAGCAGTACTTC. Translated: CASSYVGQGYEQYF.

The DNA for the CDR3 is TGTGCCAGCAGCCTCCCCCGTAGTTTGCGAACAACTAATGAAAAACTGTTTTTT. Translating it yields CASSLPRSLRTTNEKLFF. The chain is built from TRBV7-9 and TRBJ1-4, with D uncertain. V lost 5 bases, J lost 0 bases, and 19 bases lay in between. The CDR3 runs to 18 residues. The germline V gene encodes CDR1 SEHNR and CDR2 FQNEAQ (reference sequence).

The rearrangement links TRBV29-1 to TRBJ1-4; D perhaps matches TRBD1 (6 bases). CDR3 length: 13 residues. V gave up 5 bases and J gave up 7 bases, with 14 bases separating them. Germline V lookup: CDR1 SQVTM, CDR2 ANQGSEA. The CDR3 here is CSVRQALVEKLFF. The CDR3 DNA is TGCAGCGTTAGACAGGCCCTTGTTGAAAAACTGTTTTTT.

V and J are TRBV19 and TRBJ2-1, with D perhaps matching TRBD1 (6 bases). The CDR3 extends over 15 amino acids. The germline V and J ends were trimmed by 6 bases and 1 base, with 13 bases remaining between them. Germline values: CDR1 LNHDA, CDR2 SQIVND (reference sequence). The DNA of the CDR3 is TGTGCCAGTAGCGTCGTAAGGGGGTCCTACAATGAGCAGTTCTTC. Its protein product is CASSVVRGSYNEQFF.